These 25 T cell receptor beta chains share one sample of origin, sequenced in a study of vaccination effects on CD4 cells after COVID-19. Under the ViraFEST assay, PBMC were stimulated with viral peptide pools so that antigen-specific CD4+ T cells expanded. Sequencing was performed afterwards. Cells that had been cultured for roughly ten days were the source of isolated CD4+ T cells. Vaccinees lacked prior SARS-CoV-2 infection and tested negative for nucleocapsid antibodies. No antigen is known for these receptors. Only in-frame clones appear in the TCRdb table, and some are missing; sequencing was by immunoSEQ multiplex PCR. This sample has tens of thousands of clones, with about 78% found just once. The starting material was CD4+ T cells from PBMCs cultured with SARS-CoV-2 spike peptides, obtained before COVID-19 vaccination. These receptors were obtained from a human donor who received a COVID-19 vaccine.

The V gene is TRBV7-3, the J gene TRBJ2-3; TRBD2 matches 11 bases. The CDR3 totals 18 residues. Germline assignment: CDR1 SGHTA and CDR2 FQGTGA. V lost 1 base to trimming and J lost 3 bases; unmatched junction nucleotides: 9. CDR3 coding DNA: TGTGCCAGCAGCTTAAATAGCGGGGGGGCATCTCTGACAGATACGCAGTATTTT. The encoded protein is CASSLNSGGASLTDTQYF.

The CDR3 region has the DNA TGTGCCAGCTCACCCGGGACAGGGACAATTCAAGAGACCCAGTACTTC. It encodes CASSPGTGTIQETQYF. This rearrangement joins TRBV18 to TRBJ2-5, with 9 bases aligning to TRBD1. The CDR3 extends over 16 amino acids. Trimming at V came to 3 bases and at J to 2 bases, leaving 7 bases not matched to a gene. Germline-derived CDR1 and CDR2 are KGHSH and LQKENI.

J is TRBJ1-4 and V is TRBV9; D remains ambiguous. Trimming left V 6 bases short and J 8 bases short, with 17 bases between. Germline V CDR1 and CDR2: SGDLS, YYNGEE. The CDR3 sequence is 14 residues long. The CDR3 protein is CASTPSLSGEKLFF. As DNA, the CDR3 is TGTGCCAGCACCCCGTCTCTATCGGGGGAAAAACTGTTTTTT.

The V gene is TRBV4-2, the J gene TRBJ2-5; D may be TRBD2 (5 bases). Deletions cut 1 base from V and 4 bases from J, with 10 bases between. The CDR3 loop spans 14 amino acids. The germline V gene encodes CDR1 LGHNA and CDR2 YNFKEQ. This CDR3 is CASSQVGKGETQYF. In DNA, the CDR3 is TGTGCCAGCAGCCAAGTCGGGAAGGGAGAGACCCAGTACTTC.

The rearrangement joins TRBV12-3 or TRBV12-4 to TRBJ1-2; D call uncertain. The CDR3 extends over 11 amino acids. The ends were cut back, 8 bases at V and 3 bases at J, with 7 bases in the middle. CDR3 region: CASGVHYGYTF. DNA of the CDR3: TGTGCCAGCGGGGTCCACTATGGCTACACCTTC.

V usage is TRBV6-5 and J usage is TRBJ2-6, with D perhaps TRBD2 (6 bases). The V and J ends lost 7 bases and 6 bases respectively, with 16 bases between them. CDR3 length: 15 amino acids. Germline-derived CDR1 and CDR2 are MNHEY and SVGAGI. CDR3 in DNA: TGTGCCAGCACCGAGACTAGTCCTGTGGCCAACGTCCTGACTTTC. Residues: CASTETSPVANVLTF.

This clone was picked up a small number of times. This chain joins TRBV11-2 and TRBJ1-3; no clear D gene. V was clipped by 2 bases and J by 3 bases, with 11 bases between them. Germline-derived CDR1 and CDR2 are SGHAT and FQNNGV. The CDR3 has 15 amino acids. The CDR3 nucleotides are TGTGCCAGCAGCTTACTCGCGGGAGTTGGAAACACCATATATTTT. Translation gives CASSLLAGVGNTIYF.

The chain is built from TRBV28 and TRBJ1-1, with a tentative D call TRBD1 (5 bases). Germline V gives CDR1 MDHEN, CDR2 SYDVKM. This CDR3 is 12 amino acids long. The germline V and J ends were trimmed by 7 bases and 6 bases, with 12 bases remaining between them. CDR3 loop: CASTVGLSEAFF. DNA of the CDR3: TGTGCCAGCACCGTGGGACTATCTGAAGCTTTCTTT.

CDR3 in DNA: TGTGCCAGCTCCTTGACAGGAAATAGCAATCAGCCCCAGCATTTT. It yields the protein CASSLTGNSNQPQHF. V and J are TRBV19 and TRBJ1-5; D is possibly TRBD1 (6 bases). The CDR3 length is 15 residues. Germline-derived CDR1 and CDR2 are LNHDA and SQIVND (reference sequence). V was pared by 9 bases and J by 0 bases, with 15 bases between.

The V and J genes are TRBV7-2 and TRBJ2-2; D possibly uses TRBD1 or TRBD2 (5 bases each). V lost 0 bases and J 0 bases, leaving 5 bases between the germline ends. The CDR3 is 15 residues long. Germline CDR1 reads SGHTA; CDR2 reads FQGNSA. The CDR3: CASSLAGANTGELFF. In nucleotides, the CDR3 is TGTGCCAGCAGCTTAGCGGGGGCGAACACCGGGGAGCTGTTTTTT.

This rearrangement joins TRBV19 to TRBJ2-5; 8 bases are shared with TRBD2. Germline CDR1 is LNHDA and CDR2 is SQIVND (reference sequence). The CDR3 length is 15 residues. V gave up 7 bases and J gave up 2 bases; unmatched junction bases: 9. CDR3 sequence reads: CASTPVSGAQETQYF. DNA of the CDR3: TGTGCCAGTACCCCCGTTAGCGGGGCACAAGAGACCCAGTACTTC. Using reference TRBV19 and TRBJ2-5 for the parts outside the CDR3, the full variable domain is DGGITQSPKYLFRKEGQNVTLSCEQNLNHDAMYWYRQDPGQGLRLIYYSQIVNDFQKGDIAEGYSVSREKKESFPLTVTSAQKNPTAFYLCASTPVSGAQETQYFGPGTRLLVL.

This clone was counted a few times. V gene TRBV29-1 combines with J gene TRBJ1-2, with D perhaps TRBD1 (6 bases). The CDR3 runs to 16 residues. Germline values: CDR1 SQVTM, CDR2 ANQGSEA. The V end lost 0 bases, the J end lost 4 bases, and 18 bases lay between the germline ends. The CDR3 reads CSVEDGWQGRGYGYTF. Here the CDR3 DNA reads TGCAGCGTTGAAGATGGGTGGCAGGGCAGGGGCTATGGCTACACCTTC.

This sequence joins TRBV9 and TRBJ2-3; 7 bases line up with TRBD1. V was clipped by 3 bases and J by 6 bases; unmatched bases: 7. This CDR3 comprises 14 residues. CDR1 is SGDLS and CDR2 is YYNGEE in the germline V gene. The CDR3 DNA follows: TGTGCCAGCAGCGGAGGACAGGCCCGGGATACGCAGTATTTT. The encoded protein is CASSGGQARDTQYF.

V gene TRBV7-3 combines with J gene TRBJ2-6; D is perhaps TRBD2 (5 bases). Germline V gene data show CDR1 as SGHTA and CDR2 as FQGTGA. V was shortened by 5 bases and J by 3 bases, with 14 bases between the two germline ends. The CDR3 spans 16 residues. Here the CDR3 reads CASSRAGEGGANVLTF. Written as DNA, the CDR3 is TGTGCCAGCAGCCGGGCCGGGGAAGGTGGGGCCAACGTCCTGACTTTC.

For the CDR3, the DNA is TGCGCCAGCAGCTTGGGGCAGGCCTTTAACACCGGGGAGCTGTTTTTT. Protein sequence: CASSLGQAFNTGELFF. The rearrangement joins TRBV5-1 to TRBJ2-2, with D uncertain. CDR3 length equals 16 residues. CDR1 SGHRS and CDR2 YFSETQ come from the germline V gene. V lost 0 bases and J lost 2, with 11 bases in between.

The chain links TRBV6-6 to TRBJ2-7; TRBD1 matches 7 bases. Germline values: CDR1 MNHNY, CDR2 SVGAGI (reference sequence). The CDR3 runs to 15 residues. V trimming: 5 bases; J trimming: 0 bases; junction bases outside the gene matches: 7. CDR3 amino acids: CASSRDSTNSYEQYV. In DNA, the CDR3 is TGTGCCAGCAGTAGGGACAGCACCAACTCCTACGAGCAGTACGTC.

This clone occurred once. The V call is TRBV5-1, the J call TRBJ1-4; 8 nucleotides agree with TRBD1. The CDR3 totals 16 residues. Germline V gives CDR1 SGHRS, CDR2 YFSETQ. Trimming removed 4 bases from V and 0 bases from J; junction bases left unmatched: 5. The CDR3 sequence: CASSPGTGTTNEKLFF. CDR3 bases: TGCGCCAGCAGCCCGGGGACAGGCACAACTAATGAAAAACTGTTTTTT.

This chain links TRBV5-1 with TRBJ1-2, with D tentatively TRBD1 (5 bases). Looked up from germline, CDR1 is SGHRS and CDR2 is YFSETQ. This CDR3 comprises 14 residues. Trimming took off 3 bases at V and 8 bases at J, with 17 bases between the two ends. The CDR3 DNA reads TGCGCCAGCAGCTGGAAACAGGCTCCGGACGGCTACACCTTC. Translating gives CASSWKQAPDGYTF.

This rearrangement joins TRBV29-1 to TRBJ1-1; D is unresolved. This CDR3 has 13 residues. Trimming pared 5 bases from V and 0 bases from J, leaving 10 bases between. Germline lookup yields CDR1 SQVTM and CDR2 ANQGSEA. CDR3 sequence: CSVTTTLNTEAFF. The CDR3 DNA reads as TGCAGCGTTACTACGACCTTGAACACTGAAGCTTTCTTT.

The chain employs TRBV7-2 and TRBJ2-3, with 10 bases matching TRBD2. Germline CDR1 is SGHTA and CDR2 is FQGNSA. The CDR3 runs 16 residues. Trimming cost V 0 bases and J 5 bases; bases outside gene matches: 5. CDR3 nucleotide sequence: TGTGCCAGCAGCTTAGCCCCTAGCGGGGGTCAAGATACGCAGTATTTT. Translation: CASSLAPSGGQDTQYF. Variable domain in full (rest from reference TRBV7-2 and TRBJ2-3): GAGVSQSPSNKVTEKGKDVELRCDPISGHTALYWYRQSLGQGLEFLIYFQGNSAPDKSGLPSDRFSAERTGGSVSTLTIQRTQQEDSAVYLCASSLAPSGGQDTQYFGPGTRLTVL.

J is TRBJ2-5 and V is TRBV6-1; D is uncertain. The germline V gene has CDR1 MNHNS and CDR2 SASEGT. The CDR3 is 14 amino acids. V lost 0 bases and J lost 7, with 12 bases in between. The CDR3 coding sequence is TGTGCCAGCAGTGAAGCGGTCAAAGGAGCGACCCAGTACTTC. This translates into CASSEAVKGATQYF.

DNA for the CDR3: TGCGCCAGCAGCTCAACTGTTCGAGAGACCCAGTACTTC. Translated, it gives CASSSTVRETQYF. The genes are TRBV5-1 and TRBJ2-5, with D hard to call. V was cut by 3 bases and J by 4 bases, with 10 bases left in between. CDR1 is SGHRS, CDR2 YFSETQ, per germline. The CDR3 is 13 residues long.

J is TRBJ1-3 and V is TRBV5-1; no clear D gene. The CDR3 is 15 residues long. Germline V gene data show CDR1 as SGHRS and CDR2 as YFSETQ. V lost 0 bases and J lost 4, with 11 bases in between. This CDR3 reads CASSLGGGVGNTIYF. The CDR3 DNA reads as TGCGCCAGCAGCTTGGGAGGCGGTGTCGGAAACACCATATATTTT.

DNA of the CDR3: TGTGCCAGCAGCCAAGGACTAGCTCAAGAGACCCAGTACTTC. Translation: CASSQGLAQETQYF. The genes are TRBV3-1 (or the pseudogene TRBV3-2) and TRBJ2-5, with 7 bases aligning to TRBD2. Germline trimming cut 1 base from V and 2 bases from J; bases unmatched to any gene: 1. The length of the CDR3 is 14 residues. Per germline, CDR1 LGHDT and CDR2 YNNKEL (reference sequence).

This clone was detected once. The chain recombines TRBV7-3 with TRBJ2-1; unclear D gene. V shed 2 bases and J shed 2 bases, with 10 bases lying between them. Germline V gene lookup returns CDR1 SGHTA and CDR2 FQGTGA. The CDR3 contains 15 residues. CDR3 sequence reads: CASSLEHSAYNEQFF. The CDR3 nucleotides read TGTGCCAGCAGCTTAGAACATTCGGCCTACAATGAGCAGTTCTTC.